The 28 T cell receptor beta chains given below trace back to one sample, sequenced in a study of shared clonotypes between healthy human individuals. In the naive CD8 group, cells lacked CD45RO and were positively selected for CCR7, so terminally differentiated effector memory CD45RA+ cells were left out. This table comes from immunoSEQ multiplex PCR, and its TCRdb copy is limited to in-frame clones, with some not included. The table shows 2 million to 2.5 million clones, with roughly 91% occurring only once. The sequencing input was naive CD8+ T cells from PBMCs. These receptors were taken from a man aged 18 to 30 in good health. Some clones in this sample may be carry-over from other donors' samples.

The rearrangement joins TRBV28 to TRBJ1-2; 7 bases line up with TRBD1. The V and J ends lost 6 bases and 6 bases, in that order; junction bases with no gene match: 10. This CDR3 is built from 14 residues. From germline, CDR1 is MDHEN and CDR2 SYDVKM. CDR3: CASRIDGTANGYTF. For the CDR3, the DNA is TGTGCCAGCAGGATCGACGGGACAGCGAATGGCTACACCTTC.

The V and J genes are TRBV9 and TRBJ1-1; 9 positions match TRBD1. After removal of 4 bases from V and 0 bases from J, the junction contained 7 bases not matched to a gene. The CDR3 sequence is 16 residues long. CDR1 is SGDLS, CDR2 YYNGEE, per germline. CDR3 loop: CASSPEDRGLNTEAFF. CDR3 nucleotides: TGTGCCAGCAGCCCTGAGGACAGGGGATTGAACACTGAAGCTTTCTTT.

CDR3 DNA: TGTGCCAGTAGTATAGAGACGGGGCGGCCCTACGAGCAGTACTTC. Protein sequence: CASSIETGRPYEQYF. This chain connects TRBV19 to TRBJ2-7, with D perhaps being TRBD1 or TRBD2 (5 bases each). The germline gives CDR1 LNHDA, CDR2 SQIVND (reference sequence). The CDR3 totals 15 residues. Trimming cost V 0 bases and J 2 bases, with 11 bases left between them. The full variable domain, rest sourced from reference TRBV19 and TRBJ2-7, is DGGITQSPKYLFRKEGQNVTLSCEQNLNHDAMYWYRQDPGQGLRLIYYSQIVNDFQKGDIAEGYSVSREKKESFPLTVTSAQKNPTAFYLCASSIETGRPYEQYFGPGTRLTVT.

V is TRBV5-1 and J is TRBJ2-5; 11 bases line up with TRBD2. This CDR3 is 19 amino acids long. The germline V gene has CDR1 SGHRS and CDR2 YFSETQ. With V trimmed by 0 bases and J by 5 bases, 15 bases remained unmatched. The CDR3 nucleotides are TGCGCCAGCAGCTTGGCGGGGACTAGCGGACCCAAGTCTCGGGAGACCCAGTACTTC. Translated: CASSLAGTSGPKSRETQYF.

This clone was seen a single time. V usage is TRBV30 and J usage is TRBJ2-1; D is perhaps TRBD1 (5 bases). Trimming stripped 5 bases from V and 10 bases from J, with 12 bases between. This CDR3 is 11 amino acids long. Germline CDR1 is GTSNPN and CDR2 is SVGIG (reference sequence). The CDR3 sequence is CAWGQGREQFF. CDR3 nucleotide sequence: TGTGCCTGGGGGCAGGGTCGCGAGCAGTTCTTC.

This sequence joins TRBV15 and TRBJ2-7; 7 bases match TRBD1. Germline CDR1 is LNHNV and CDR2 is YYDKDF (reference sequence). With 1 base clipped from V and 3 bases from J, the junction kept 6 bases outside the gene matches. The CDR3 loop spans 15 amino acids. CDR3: CATSRGTGRLYEQYF. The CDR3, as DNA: TGTGCCACCAGCAGAGGGACAGGTCGACTCTACGAGCAGTACTTC.

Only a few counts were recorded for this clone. The CDR3: CASSIEQNTEAFF. The CDR3 DNA reads as TGTGCCAGTAGTATAGAACAAAACACTGAAGCTTTCTTT. V is TRBV19 and J is TRBJ1-1; D not resolved. This CDR3 comprises 13 residues. V lost 0 bases and J 2 bases, leaving 4 bases between the germline ends. From germline, CDR1 is LNHDA and CDR2 SQIVND (reference sequence).

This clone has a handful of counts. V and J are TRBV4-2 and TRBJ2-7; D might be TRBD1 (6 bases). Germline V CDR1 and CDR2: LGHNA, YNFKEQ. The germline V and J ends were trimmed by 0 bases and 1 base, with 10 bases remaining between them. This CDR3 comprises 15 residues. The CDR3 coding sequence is TGTGCCAGCAGCCAAGATGGCGGACAGTCCTACGAGCAGTACTTC. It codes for CASSQDGGQSYEQYF.

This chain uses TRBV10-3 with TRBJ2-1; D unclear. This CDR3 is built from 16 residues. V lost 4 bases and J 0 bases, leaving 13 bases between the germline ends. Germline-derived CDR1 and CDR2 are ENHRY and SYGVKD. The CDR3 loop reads CAISVKESSSYNEQFF. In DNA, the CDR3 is TGTGCCATCAGTGTTAAGGAGAGTTCCTCCTACAATGAGCAGTTCTTC.

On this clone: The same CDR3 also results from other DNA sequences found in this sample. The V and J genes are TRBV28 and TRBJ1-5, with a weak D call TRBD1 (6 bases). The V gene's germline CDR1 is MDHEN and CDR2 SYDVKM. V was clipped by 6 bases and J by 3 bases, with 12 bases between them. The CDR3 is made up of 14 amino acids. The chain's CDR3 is CASRPTGYNQPQHF. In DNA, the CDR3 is TGTGCCAGCAGGCCTACAGGGTACAATCAGCCCCAGCATTTT.

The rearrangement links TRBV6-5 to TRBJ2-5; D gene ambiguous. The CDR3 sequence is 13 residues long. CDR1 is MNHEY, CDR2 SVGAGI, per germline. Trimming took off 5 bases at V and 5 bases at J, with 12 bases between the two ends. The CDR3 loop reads CASSQDPEETQYF. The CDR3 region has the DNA TGTGCCAGCAGTCAGGACCCGGAGGAGACCCAGTACTTC.

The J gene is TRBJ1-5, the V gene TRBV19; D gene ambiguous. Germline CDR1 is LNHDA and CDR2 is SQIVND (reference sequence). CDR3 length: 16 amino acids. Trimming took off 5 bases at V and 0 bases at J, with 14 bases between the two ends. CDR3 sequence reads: CASSEREVYSNQPQHF. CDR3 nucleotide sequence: TGTGCCAGTAGTGAGCGGGAGGTTTATAGCAATCAGCCCCAGCATTTT.

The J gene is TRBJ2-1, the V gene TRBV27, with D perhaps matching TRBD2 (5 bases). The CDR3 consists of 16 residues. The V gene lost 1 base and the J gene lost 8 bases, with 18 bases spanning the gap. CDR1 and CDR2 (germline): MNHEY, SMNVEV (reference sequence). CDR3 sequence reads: CASSLFVGEAYHEQFF. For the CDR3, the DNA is TGTGCCAGCAGTTTATTTGTGGGAGAAGCTTACCATGAGCAGTTCTTC.

CDR3 residues: CASSYLQGALGYTF. In DNA form, the CDR3 reads TGTGCCAGCAGCTACCTACAGGGGGCGCTTGGCTACACCTTC. The chain employs TRBV11-2 and TRBJ1-2; 9 bases are shared with TRBD1. Trimming took 4 bases from V and 7 from J; bases not matched to a gene: 7. This CDR3 has 14 amino acids. The V gene's germline CDR1 is SGHAT and CDR2 FQNNGV. Based on the CDR3 plus reference TRBV11-2 and TRBJ1-2, the full variable domain is EAGVAQSPRYKIIEKRQSVAFWCNPISGHATLYWYQQILGQGPKLLIQFQNNGVVDDSQLPKDRFSAERLKGVDSTLKIQPAKLEDSAVYLCASSYLQGALGYTFGSGTRLTVV.

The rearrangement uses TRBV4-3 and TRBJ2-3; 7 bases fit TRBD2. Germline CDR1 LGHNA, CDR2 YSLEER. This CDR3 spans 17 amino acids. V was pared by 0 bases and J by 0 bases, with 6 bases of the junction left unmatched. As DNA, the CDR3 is TGCGCCAGCAGCCAAGATGTAAGCGGGACTAGCACAGATACGCAGTATTTT. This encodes CASSQDVSGTSTDTQYF.

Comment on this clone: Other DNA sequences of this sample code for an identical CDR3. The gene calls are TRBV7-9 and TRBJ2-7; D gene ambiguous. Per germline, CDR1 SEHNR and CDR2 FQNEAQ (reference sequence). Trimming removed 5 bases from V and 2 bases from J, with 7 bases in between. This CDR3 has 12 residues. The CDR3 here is CASSPRPYEQYF. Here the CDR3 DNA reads TGTGCCAGCAGCCCCCGCCCCTACGAGCAGTACTTC.

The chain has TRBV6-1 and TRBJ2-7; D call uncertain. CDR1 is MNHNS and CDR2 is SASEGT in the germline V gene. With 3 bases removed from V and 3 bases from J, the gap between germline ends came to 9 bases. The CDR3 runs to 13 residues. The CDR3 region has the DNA TGTGCCAGCAGTGAGATAGCCTACTACGAGCAGTACTTC. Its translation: CASSEIAYYEQYF.

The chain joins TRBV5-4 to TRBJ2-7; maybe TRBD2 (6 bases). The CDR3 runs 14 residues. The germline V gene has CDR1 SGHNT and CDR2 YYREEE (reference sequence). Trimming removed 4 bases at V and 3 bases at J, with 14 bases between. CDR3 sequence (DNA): TGTGCCAGCAGCCGCGACCGGGACTTCTACGAGCAGTACTTC. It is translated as CASSRDRDFYEQYF.

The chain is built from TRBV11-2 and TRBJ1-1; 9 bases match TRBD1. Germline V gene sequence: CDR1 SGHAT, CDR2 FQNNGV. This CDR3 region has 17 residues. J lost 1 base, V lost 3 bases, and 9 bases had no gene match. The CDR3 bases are TGTGCCAGCAGCTTCGTCCCGGGACAGGGATCGAACACTGAAGCTTTCTTT. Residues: CASSFVPGQGSNTEAFF.

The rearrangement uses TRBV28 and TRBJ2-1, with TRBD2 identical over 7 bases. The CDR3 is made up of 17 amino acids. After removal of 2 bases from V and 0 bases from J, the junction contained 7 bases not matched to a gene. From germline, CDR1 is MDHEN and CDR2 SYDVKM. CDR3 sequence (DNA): TGTGCCAGCAGTTTACGTTGGCTAGCGGACTCCTACAATGAGCAGTTCTTC. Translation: CASSLRWLADSYNEQFF. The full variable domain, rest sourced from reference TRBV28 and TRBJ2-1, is DVKVTQSSRYLVKRTGEKVFLECVQDMDHENMFWYRQDPGLGLRLIYFSYDVKMKEKGDIPEGYSVSREKKERFSLILESASTNQTSMYLCASSLRWLADSYNEQFFGPGTRLTVL.

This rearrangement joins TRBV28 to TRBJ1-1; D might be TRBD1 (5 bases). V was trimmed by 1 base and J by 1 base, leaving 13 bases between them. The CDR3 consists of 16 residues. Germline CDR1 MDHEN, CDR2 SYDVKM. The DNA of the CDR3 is TGTGCCAGCAGTTTATTCGGTTTTGGGGGGAACACTGAAGCTTTCTTT. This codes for CASSLFGFGGNTEAFF.

CDR3: CASSLRVVQGNQPQHF. CDR3 sequence (DNA): TGTGCCAGCAGTTTACGGGTTGTTCAGGGGAACCAGCCCCAGCATTTT. J is TRBJ1-5 and V is TRBV28; perhaps TRBD1 as D (6 bases). The CDR3 is made up of 16 amino acids. Per germline, CDR1 MDHEN and CDR2 SYDVKM. V was pared by 2 bases and J by 7 bases, with 18 bases between.

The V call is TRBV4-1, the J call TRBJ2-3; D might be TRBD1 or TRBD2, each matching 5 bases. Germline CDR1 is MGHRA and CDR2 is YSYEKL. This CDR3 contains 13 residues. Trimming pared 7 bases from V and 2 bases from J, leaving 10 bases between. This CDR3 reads CASNGANTDTQYF. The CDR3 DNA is TGCGCCAGCAACGGGGCCAACACAGATACGCAGTATTTT.

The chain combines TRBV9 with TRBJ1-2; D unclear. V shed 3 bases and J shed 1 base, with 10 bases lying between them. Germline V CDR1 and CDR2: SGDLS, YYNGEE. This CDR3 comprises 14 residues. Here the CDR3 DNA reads TGTGCCAGCAGCGCTTCGGAGCATAACTATGGCTACACCTTC. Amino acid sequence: CASSASEHNYGYTF.

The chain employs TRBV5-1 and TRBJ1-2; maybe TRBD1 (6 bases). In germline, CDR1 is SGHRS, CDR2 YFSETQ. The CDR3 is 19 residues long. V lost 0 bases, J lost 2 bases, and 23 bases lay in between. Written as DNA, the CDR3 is TGCGCCAGCAGCTTGGAGTCAACAACAATACAGGGAATCAACTATGGCTACACCTTC. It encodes CASSLESTTIQGINYGYTF.

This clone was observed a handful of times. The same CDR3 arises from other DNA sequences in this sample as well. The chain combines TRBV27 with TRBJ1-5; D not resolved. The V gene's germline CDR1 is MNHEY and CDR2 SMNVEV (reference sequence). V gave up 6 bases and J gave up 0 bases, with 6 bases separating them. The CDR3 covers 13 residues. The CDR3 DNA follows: TGTGCCAGCAGCTGGGGTAGCAATCAGCCCCAGCATTTT. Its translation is CASSWGSNQPQHF.

The DNA of the CDR3 is TGTGCCACCCGGGGAGGGGACATTTACTACGAGCAGTACTTC. This translates into CATRGGDIYYEQYF. The chain has TRBV6-5 and TRBJ2-7; D may be TRBD2 (7 bases). Trimming removed 10 bases from V and 3 bases from J, with 19 bases in between. This CDR3 has 14 amino acids. CDR1 MNHEY and CDR2 SVGAGI come from the germline V gene.

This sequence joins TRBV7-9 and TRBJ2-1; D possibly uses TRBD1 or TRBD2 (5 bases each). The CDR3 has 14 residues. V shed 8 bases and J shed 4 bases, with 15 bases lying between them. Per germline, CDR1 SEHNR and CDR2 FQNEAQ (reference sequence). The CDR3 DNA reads TGTGCCAGCGGGGGACCCCAGCGATACAATGAGCAGTTCTTC. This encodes CASGGPQRYNEQFF.